This T cell receptor beta chain appears in the sequencing data of a study of cytomegalovirus exposure and HLA in healthy donors. Both 60 Vbeta primers and 13 Jbeta primers went into the PCR. Generated by immunoSEQ multiplex PCR, the TCRdb table keeps only in-frame clones and is missing some. The sample contains 65,000 to 95,000 clones, just under 80% of which appear only once. About this clone: The target antigen is unknown.

Study results and limitations: In vitro checks showed that three CMV-associated chains really do target CMV antigens. The sole available immune exposure information was CMV serostatus.

The clonotype originates from a male donor in good health and CMV-seropositive. Material for sequencing was PBMCs.

As DNA, the CDR3 is TGTGCCAGTAAAATACGCGCTAGCACAGATACGCAGTATTTT. Its protein product is CASKIRASTDTQYF. V is TRBV19 and J is TRBJ2-3; D uncertain. The CDR3 has 14 residues. The V gene's germline CDR1 is LNHDA and CDR2 SQIVND (reference sequence). V was shortened by 7 bases and J by 0 bases, with 11 bases between the two germline ends.